Sequencing of this T cell receptor beta chain was carried out in a study of blood T cell repertoires in COVID-19. About the study: The samples span acute and convalescent COVID-19 from the United States, Italy and Spain. PBMCs, B-cell-depleted T cells, or T cells were the source of the cDNA or gDNA that made up the material.

Source study methods: Reference gene primer amplification in the assay estimated nucleated cell counts. The data were produced by immunoSEQ multiplex PCR, yet TCRdb's version contains in-frame clones alone and is incomplete. The V and J calls and the clone size are those of that table, but D and trimming were determined from the DNA. The sample lists some 180,000 clones, about 80% occurring once. The CDR3 totals 14 residues. In germline, CDR1 is MNHEY, CDR2 SVGAGI. Trimming removed 6 bases from V and 7 bases from J; junction bases left unmatched: 10. The TCR comes from a man in his sixties who had been exposed to COVID-19. The sequenced sample consisted of PBMCs or T cells enriched from blood (not recorded which). The chain joins TRBV6-5 to TRBJ1-2; 8 nucleotides agree with TRBD1. The CDR3 sequence: CASRVLPGQGGYTF. Written as DNA, the CDR3 is TGTGCCAGCAGGGTCCTCCCCGGACAGGGTGGCTACACCTTC.